The following is a TCR beta chain sequence with its context. What it binds is unknown. An end of the junction does not agree with germline; a read error may underlie this. The CDR3 spans 17 residues. Germline values: CDR1 SSHAT, CDR2 FNYEAQ (reference sequence). The data were obtained in a study of T cell responses to AZD1222 COVID-19 vaccine. Study results and caveats: The reported proportion of spike-specific TCRs targeting unmutated variant regions was nearly half. Without day 14 samples, only post-peak T cell repertoires were studied. Spike-specific TCRs gained breadth and depth after people received two AZD1222 doses.

Clones were sequenced by immunoSEQ multiplex PCR, and TCRdb holds only the in-frame ones, with some missing. The profile shows roughly 80,000 clones, around 90% of them singletons. The chain couples TRBV7-7 to TRBJ1-2; tentatively, D is TRBD1 (6 bases). The receptor was isolated from an adult who received the AZD1222 COVID-19 vaccine. The material was peripheral blood, obtained 28 days after the second AZD1222 dose. The CDR3 region has the DNA TGTGCTAGCAGCTTAGTGGGGGCGCGGGGGGCTAACTATGGCTACACCTTC. Translation: CASSLVGARGANYGYTF.